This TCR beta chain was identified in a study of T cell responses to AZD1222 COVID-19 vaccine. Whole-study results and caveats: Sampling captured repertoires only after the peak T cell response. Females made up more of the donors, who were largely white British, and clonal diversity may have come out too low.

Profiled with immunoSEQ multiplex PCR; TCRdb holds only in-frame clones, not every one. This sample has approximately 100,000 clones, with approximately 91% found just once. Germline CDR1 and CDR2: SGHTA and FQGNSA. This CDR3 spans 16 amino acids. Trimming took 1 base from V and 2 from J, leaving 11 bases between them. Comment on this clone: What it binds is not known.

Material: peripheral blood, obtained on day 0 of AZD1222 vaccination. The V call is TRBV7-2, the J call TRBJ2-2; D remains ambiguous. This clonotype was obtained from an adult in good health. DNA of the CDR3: TGTGCCAGCAGCTTAGATACCAGGCCTAACACCGGGGAGCTGTTTTTT. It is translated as CASSLDTRPNTGELFF.